These 8 T cell receptor beta chains came from one sample sequenced in a study of cytomegalovirus exposure and HLA in healthy donors. PCR primers comprised 60 Vbeta and 13 Jbeta primers. The table came from immunoSEQ multiplex PCR; TCRdb's copy has only in-frame clones and leaves some out. The data contain roughly 120,000 clones, over 60% of them singletons. The source material was PBMCs. The receptors were sampled from a woman aged 60-75 years in good health and CMV-seropositive.

The V gene is TRBV20-1, the J gene TRBJ2-3; no clear D. Germline CDR1 reads DFQATT; CDR2 reads SNEGSKA (reference sequence). This CDR3 has 10 residues. Trimming removed 6 bases from V and 5 bases from J, with 6 bases in between. DNA for the CDR3: TGCAGTGCCTGGAGAGATACGCAGTATTTT. This gives the protein CSAWRDTQYF.

The V call is TRBV11-2, the J call TRBJ1-2; 8 nucleotides align to TRBD1. Per the germline V gene, CDR1 is SGHAT and CDR2 is FQNNGV. After removal of 4 bases from V and 6 bases from J, the junction contained 16 bases not matched to a gene. The CDR3 sequence is 17 residues long. CDR3 bases: TGTGCCAGCAGCTCAGGCCGAGGTCAGACAGGGGAGAATGGCTACACCTTC. This gives the protein CASSSGRGQTGENGYTF.

V and J are TRBV18 and TRBJ1-1; D is ambiguous. Looked up from germline, CDR1 is KGHSH and CDR2 is LQKENI. V was trimmed by 2 bases and J by 1 base, leaving 5 bases between them. The CDR3 is made up of 13 amino acids. This CDR3 reads CASSPTRNTEAFF. CDR3 nucleotides: TGTGCCAGCTCACCAACCAGGAACACTGAAGCTTTCTTT.

The chain couples TRBV9 to TRBJ2-3, with TRBD1 identical over 8 bases. J lost 4 bases, V lost 0 bases, and 7 bases had no gene match. CDR1 is SGDLS, CDR2 YYNGEE, per germline. The CDR3 covers 16 residues. The CDR3 region has the DNA TGTGCCAGCAGCGTAGAACAGGGGGGCGGGGCAGATACGCAGTATTTT. Amino acids: CASSVEQGGGADTQYF.

The genes are TRBV30 and TRBJ2-1; no clear D gene. The germline V and J ends were trimmed by 0 bases and 4 bases, with 10 bases remaining between them. Germline V gene data show CDR1 as GTSNPN and CDR2 as SVGIG (reference sequence). The CDR3 has 14 residues. CDR3 in amino acids: CAWSVMGSYNEQFF. The CDR3 DNA reads TGTGCCTGGAGTGTAATGGGCTCTTACAATGAGCAGTTCTTC.

V and J are TRBV30 and TRBJ1-4; 7 nucleotides agree with TRBD1. The CDR3 has 16 residues. Germline V CDR1 and CDR2: GTSNPN, SVGIG (reference sequence). V shed 2 bases, J shed 6 bases, and the junction held 12 bases outside the gene matches. CDR3 amino acids: CAWSPTVTGNYEKLFF. The CDR3 DNA sequence: TGTGCCTGGAGTCCAACCGTGACAGGGAACTATGAAAAACTGTTTTTT. The full variable domain, rest sourced from reference TRBV30 and TRBJ1-4, is SQTIHQWPATLVQPVGSPLSLECTVEGTSNPNLYWYRQAAGRGLQLLFYSVGIGQISSEVPQNLSASRPQDRQFILSSKKLLLSDSGFYLCAWSPTVTGNYEKLFFGSGTQLSVL.

In its sample, this clone was seen once. V usage is TRBV6-6 and J usage is TRBJ1-1; a possible D gene is TRBD1 (5 bases). Between the trimmed V and J ends, which lost 6 bases and 7 bases, there was a span of 21 bases. In germline, CDR1 is MNHNY, CDR2 SVGAGI (reference sequence). The length of the CDR3 is 15 residues. The CDR3 region is CASRGQGRVGGEAFF. CDR3 nucleotides: TGTGCCAGCAGAGGGCAGGGTCGTGTGGGGGGTGAAGCTTTCTTT.

The chain couples TRBV7-9 to TRBJ1-5; the D is unclear. The CDR3 is 12 amino acids. The germline V and J ends were trimmed by 2 bases and 5 bases, with 4 bases remaining between them. Germline V gives CDR1 SEHNR, CDR2 FQNEAQ (reference sequence). For the CDR3, the DNA is TGTGCCAGCAGCTTAACAGATCAGCCCCAGCATTTT. It is translated as CASSLTDQPQHF.